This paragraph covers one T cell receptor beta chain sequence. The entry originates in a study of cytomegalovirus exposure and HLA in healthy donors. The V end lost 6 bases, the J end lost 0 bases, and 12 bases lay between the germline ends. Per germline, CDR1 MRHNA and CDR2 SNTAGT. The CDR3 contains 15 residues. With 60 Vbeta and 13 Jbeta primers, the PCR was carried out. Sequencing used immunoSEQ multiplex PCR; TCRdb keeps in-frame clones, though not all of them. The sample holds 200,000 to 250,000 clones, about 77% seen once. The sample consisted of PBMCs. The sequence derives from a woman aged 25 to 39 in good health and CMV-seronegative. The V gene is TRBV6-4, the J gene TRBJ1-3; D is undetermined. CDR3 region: CASSAPGPSGNTIYF. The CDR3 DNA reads TGTGCCAGCAGCGCCCCTGGGCCCTCTGGAAACACCATATATTTT.